This passage covers 9 T cell receptor beta chains from one sample sequenced in a study of graft-versus-host responses after intestinal transplantation. The assay was immunoSEQ multiplex PCR, and TCRdb's table has in-frame clones only and misses some. The sample shows about 59,000 clones, approximately 94% of them seen only once. No cognate antigen is known for these TCRs. Here the sequenced sample was unstimulated CD4+ T cells sorted from spleen or lymph node cells, taken before transplant. The origin of the receptors is a human donor who was the organ donor for an intestinal transplant.

The chain carries TRBV27 and TRBJ2-3; D is unclear. CDR3 length: 14 residues. Looked up from germline, CDR1 is MNHEY and CDR2 is SMNVEV (reference sequence). Deletions cut 2 bases from V and 0 bases from J, with 6 bases between. DNA of the CDR3: TGTGCCAGCAGTTTACTAAAAAGCACAGATACGCAGTATTTT. It translates to CASSLLKSTDTQYF.

The J gene is TRBJ2-1, the V gene TRBV5-1, with 9 nucleotides matching TRBD2. This CDR3 region has 15 residues. V was pared by 0 bases and J by 8 bases, with 6 bases of the junction left unmatched. Germline lookup yields CDR1 SGHRS and CDR2 YFSETQ. In DNA, the CDR3 is TGCGCCAGCAGCTTGGTAGCGGGGGATGACTATGAGCAGTTCTTC. It yields the protein CASSLVAGDDYEQFF.

The chain recombines TRBV15 with TRBJ2-7; no clear D gene. V shed 0 bases and J shed 3 bases, with 6 bases lying between them. CDR3 length: 13 amino acids. CDR1 LNHNV and CDR2 YYDKDF come from the germline V gene (reference sequence). CDR3 nucleotide sequence: TGTGCCACCAGCAGAGACGGTTACTACGAGCAGTACTTC. Translation gives CATSRDGYYEQYF.

V gene TRBV11-2 combines with J gene TRBJ2-3, with 8 bases matching TRBD2. The CDR3 consists of 16 residues. V was pared by 0 bases and J by 1 base, with 3 bases of the junction left unmatched. Per the germline V gene, CDR1 is SGHAT and CDR2 is FQNNGV. The CDR3 loop is CASSLDLRGGTDTQYF. The CDR3 DNA sequence: TGTGCCAGCAGCTTAGACCTGCGGGGGGGCACAGATACGCAGTATTTT.

This chain links TRBV6-6 with TRBJ1-1; D uncertain. Germline CDR1 reads MNHNY; CDR2 reads SVGAGI (reference sequence). This CDR3 contains 13 residues. V was cut by 8 bases and J by 1 base, with 11 bases left in between. The CDR3 reads CASRRARNTEAFF. The CDR3, as DNA: TGTGCCAGCCGGCGCGCGCGGAACACTGAAGCTTTCTTT.

The chain employs TRBV6-5 and TRBJ1-5; perhaps TRBD1 as D (6 bases). Germline CDR1 MNHEY, CDR2 SVGAGI. Trimming stripped 0 bases from V and 7 bases from J, with 10 bases between. This CDR3 region has 14 residues. The CDR3 protein is CASSYSQGMQPQHF. The CDR3, as DNA: TGTGCCAGCAGTTACTCGCAGGGGATGCAGCCCCAGCATTTT.

The chain carries TRBV13 and TRBJ2-5; TRBD2 matches 9 bases. Germline assignment: CDR1 PRHDT and CDR2 FYEKMQ (reference sequence). The CDR3 length is 16 residues. With 2 bases clipped from V and 2 bases from J, the junction kept 6 bases outside the gene matches. CDR3 sequence reads: CASSLRQTSGQETQYF. The CDR3 DNA reads TGTGCCAGCAGCTTAAGGCAGACTAGCGGTCAAGAGACCCAGTACTTC.

The CDR3 loop is CAWTRTGFPTF. Written as DNA, the CDR3 is TGTGCCTGGACCAGGACAGGTTTCCCCACCTTC. The chain combines TRBV30 with TRBJ1-2; 7 positions match TRBD1. This CDR3 has 11 amino acids. Per the germline V gene, CDR1 is GTSNPN and CDR2 is SVGIG (reference sequence). V shed 4 bases, J shed 13 bases, and the junction held 9 bases outside the gene matches.

The rearrangement joins TRBV5-1 to TRBJ1-4, with D unclear. The V end was cut by 2 bases, the J end by 3 bases, with 2 bases between. This CDR3 comprises 12 residues. CDR1 and CDR2 from the germline V gene are SGHRS and YFSETQ. The CDR3 bases are TGCGCCAGCAGCTTTTCTAATGAAAAACTGTTTTTT. This translates into CASSFSNEKLFF. The full variable domain, in which reference TRBV5-1 and TRBJ1-4 provide the parts outside the CDR3, is KAGVTQTPRYLIKTRGQQVTLSCSPISGHRSVSWYQQTPGQGLQFLFEYFSETQRNKGNFPGRFSGRQFSNSRSEMNVSTLELGDSALYLCASSFSNEKLFFGSGTQLSVL.